The entry below describes one T cell receptor beta chain. As handled by the study authors: Estimation of nucleated cell counts was performed using reference gene primer amplification. Clones were read by immunoSEQ multiplex PCR, and TCRdb kept only the in-frame ones, dropping some. The D gene and trimming were derived from the DNA, and the V and J assignments and clone size from that table. The sample contains around 160,000 clones, approximately 85% of which appear only once. This sample was included in a study of blood T cell repertoires in COVID-19. Study summary: Sources were T cells, B-cell-depleted T cells, or PBMCs; the material itself was cDNA or gDNA.

CDR1 and CDR2 from the germline V gene are SGHTA and FQGNSA. The CDR3 consists of 15 residues. Trimming took 1 base from V and 6 from J; bases not matched to a gene: 4. The chain recombines TRBV7-2 with TRBJ2-3; 10 bases align to TRBD1. The specimen sequenced was peripheral blood. The receptor comes from a woman aged 55-69 years with COVID-19, enrolled during active disease. The CDR3 nucleotides read TGTGCCAGCAGCTTAGTTGGACAGGGGGGGGATACGCAGTATTTT. Protein product: CASSLVGQGGDTQYF.